A single sample gave rise to the 2 T cell receptor beta chains below, sequenced in a study of cytomegalovirus exposure and HLA in healthy donors. This PCR relied on a set of 60 Vbeta primers and 13 Jbeta primers. Repertoires were generated with immunoSEQ multiplex PCR, while TCRdb's copy carries only in-frame clones and drops some. Here the sample spans roughly 150,000 clones, 65% to 80% being singletons. Material: PBMCs. Source of these receptors: a woman between 45 and 60 years old in good health and CMV-seropositive.

The CDR3 is CASSWGQMTGELFF. Here the CDR3 DNA reads TGCGCCAGCAGCTGGGGACAGATGACCGGGGAGCTGTTTTTT. The chain is built from TRBV5-1 and TRBJ2-2, with 7 bases aligning to TRBD1. The CDR3 has 14 amino acids. J gave up 5 bases and V 3 bases, and 4 bases lay outside the gene matches. Germline V gene sequence: CDR1 SGHRS, CDR2 YFSETQ.

V usage is TRBV5-6 and J usage is TRBJ1-5; maybe TRBD1 (6 bases). The V end lost 3 bases, the J end lost 5 bases, and 15 bases lay between the germline ends. Germline-derived CDR1 and CDR2 are SGHDT and YYEEEE. The length of the CDR3 is 15 residues. CDR3 in amino acids: CASSYLGGADQPQHF. The CDR3 nucleotides read TGTGCCAGCAGCTACCTCGGGGGGGCCGATCAGCCCCAGCATTTT.